This T cell receptor beta chain was observed in a study of cytomegalovirus exposure and HLA in healthy donors. The study ran its PCR with 60 Vbeta and 13 Jbeta primers. Sequencing was performed with immunoSEQ multiplex PCR; in TCRdb, only in-frame clones are kept and a portion is missing. The table has some 120,000 clones, about 80% seen once. Study-wide points: According to an earlier analysis, most TCR beta V segments yielded productive rearrangements about 90% or about 30% of the time. Cytomegalovirus association was assigned to approximately 180 TCR beta chains. The authors later found most CMV-associated TCR beta chains appeared HLA-restricted.

CDR3 size: 15 residues. The germline V gene has CDR1 SGDLS and CDR2 YYNGEE. Trimming pared 3 bases from V and 5 bases from J, leaving 15 bases between. As for this clone: What it binds is unknown.

The sequenced sample was PBMCs. The chain uses TRBV9 and TRBJ1-5; D is perhaps TRBD1 (5 bases). The TCR comes from a young man in good health and CMV-seronegative. The chain's CDR3 is CASSAGGRADQPQHF. The DNA of the CDR3 is TGTGCCAGCAGCGCGGGGGGGAGGGCGGATCAGCCCCAGCATTTT.